The 13 T cell receptor beta chains listed next were all sequenced from one sample in a study of response to subunit inactivated influenza vaccine. TCRdb passed the RT-PCR reads through MiXCR, listing each CDR3 protein once. The sample has 500,000 to 600,000 distinct CDR3 sequences; around 13% are singletons. This material consisted of PBMCs from blood, taken more than 35 days after vaccination. The source is a man aged 45-65 years who received an inactivated influenza vaccine.

This sequence joins TRBV10-3 and TRBJ2-5, with 7 positions matching TRBD1. Germline loops: CDR1 ENHRY, CDR2 SYGVKD. The CDR3 consists of 12 residues. The ends lost 10 bases at V and 5 bases at J; junction bases unmatched: 7. The CDR3, as DNA: TGTGCCACCAGGGGGTTGGAGGAGACCCAGTACTTC. Residues: CATRGLEETQYF.

The sample holds a few counts of this clonotype. The chain has TRBV29-1 and TRBJ2-1; 7 bases match TRBD2. The CDR3 is made up of 14 amino acids. J was trimmed by 6 bases and V by 2 bases; bases with no gene match: 7. Germline assignment: CDR1 SQVTM and CDR2 ANQGSEA. The CDR3 region has the DNA TGCAGCGTTGAATTGCCGGGACTATCCAATGAGCAGTTCTTC. Its protein is CSVELPGLSNEQFF.

The chain has TRBV28 and TRBJ2-2; D unclear. With 7 bases removed from V and 4 bases from J, the gap between germline ends came to 7 bases. Germline V gene sequence: CDR1 MDHEN, CDR2 SYDVKM. The CDR3 runs 12 residues. As DNA, the CDR3 is TGTGCCAGCAATTTCCTCACCGGGGAGCTGTTTTTT. It specifies CASNFLTGELFF.

This clonotype was picked up many times. The chain employs TRBV20-1 and TRBJ2-2; TRBD1 matches at 8 bases. The CDR3 runs to 14 residues. From germline, CDR1 is DFQATT and CDR2 SNEGSKA (reference sequence). The V and J ends lost 3 bases and 4 bases, in that order; junction bases with no gene match: 4. The CDR3 nucleotides are TGCAGTGCTAGCAGGACAGGGAGCACCGGGGAGCTGTTTTTT. Amino acids: CSASRTGSTGELFF.

The genes are TRBV4-2 and TRBJ1-2; the D is unclear. Germline values: CDR1 LGHNA, CDR2 YNFKEQ. V was clipped by 2 bases and J by 8 bases, with 15 bases between them. This CDR3 comprises 14 residues. This CDR3 reads CASSQPGRDNGYTF. The CDR3, as DNA: TGTGCCAGCAGCCAACCCGGGCGTGATAACGGCTACACCTTC.

This clonotype was seen many times. V usage is TRBV20-1 and J usage is TRBJ2-2; D perhaps matches TRBD2 (7 bases). The ends were cut back, 1 base at V and 2 bases at J, with 14 bases in the middle. The germline CDR1 and CDR2 sequences are DFQATT and SNEGSKA (reference sequence). CDR3 length equals 16 residues. The chain's CDR3 is CSARVSGGDNTGELFF. Written as DNA, the CDR3 is TGCAGTGCTAGAGTTTCGGGGGGCGACAACACCGGGGAGCTGTTTTTT.

In its sample, this clonotype was seen a few times. The J gene is TRBJ1-2, the V gene TRBV19; the D gene is possibly TRBD1 (6 bases). The CDR3 consists of 13 residues. V gave up 9 bases and J gave up 3 bases, with 14 bases separating them. The germline V gene encodes CDR1 LNHDA and CDR2 SQIVND (reference sequence). The CDR3 protein is CASRTGSYYGYTF. The CDR3 region has the DNA TGTGCCAGCCGTACAGGGAGTTACTATGGCTACACCTTC.

The chain has TRBV7-6 and TRBJ2-3, with TRBD2 as a possible D gene (6 bases). V lost 5 bases, J lost 0 bases, and 15 bases lay in between. Germline V gene lookup returns CDR1 SGHVS and CDR2 FNYEAQ. The CDR3 runs to 16 residues. DNA for the CDR3: TGTGCCAGCAGCCCAGGGACTTTTTCTAGCACAGATACGCAGTATTTT. It codes for CASSPGTFSSTDTQYF.

This clonotype showed up just a few times. This chain connects TRBV6-1 to TRBJ1-5; the D is unclear. V dropped 4 bases and J dropped 3 bases, with 7 bases sitting between them. Germline values: CDR1 MNHNS, CDR2 SASEGT. The CDR3 has 13 amino acids. CDR3 loop: CASSVNINQPQHF. CDR3 nucleotide sequence: TGTGCCAGCAGTGTAAACATCAATCAGCCCCAGCATTTT.

This clonotype was counted only a few times. V and J are TRBV3-1 and TRBJ1-1, with 9 bases aligning to TRBD1. Germline loops: CDR1 LGHDT, CDR2 YNNKEL (reference sequence). CDR3 length: 14 amino acids. J was trimmed by 4 bases and V by 2 bases; bases with no gene match: 2. This CDR3 reads CASSQRDRVTEAFF. CDR3 bases: TGTGCCAGCAGCCAACGGGACAGGGTCACTGAAGCTTTCTTT. Filled out from reference TRBV3-1 and TRBJ1-1, the complete variable domain reads DTAVSQTPKYLVTQMGNDKSIKCEQNLGHDTMYWYKQDSKKFLKIMFSYNNKELIINETVPNRFSPKSPDKAHLNLHINSLELGDSAVYFCASSQRDRVTEAFFGQGTRLTVV.

The chain employs TRBV20-1 and TRBJ2-7, with TRBD1 as a possible D gene (5 bases). From germline, CDR1 is DFQATT and CDR2 SNEGSKA (reference sequence). The CDR3 contains 14 residues. V lost 0 bases and J lost 2, with 11 bases in between. The CDR3 DNA reads TGCAGTGCTAGAGATCCCAGGGTTACCTACGAGCAGTACTTC. Its translation: CSARDPRVTYEQYF.

This clonotype has just a few counts. This chain uses TRBV9 with TRBJ2-7; 7 bases line up with TRBD2. With V trimmed by 6 bases and J by 3 bases, 9 bases remained unmatched. Germline V CDR1 and CDR2: SGDLS, YYNGEE. The CDR3 spans 14 residues. The CDR3 here is CASTPSPSGYEQYF. The DNA of the CDR3 is TGTGCCAGCACCCCAAGTCCTAGCGGCTACGAGCAGTACTTC.

The chain couples TRBV20-1 to TRBJ1-1; D uncertain. Germline CDR1 reads DFQATT; CDR2 reads SNEGSKA (reference sequence). The CDR3 is 11 amino acids. With 4 bases removed from V and 10 bases from J, the gap between germline ends came to 13 bases. CDR3 loop: CSATLMRGAFF. The CDR3 region has the DNA TGCAGTGCTACACTGATGAGAGGAGCTTTCTTT.